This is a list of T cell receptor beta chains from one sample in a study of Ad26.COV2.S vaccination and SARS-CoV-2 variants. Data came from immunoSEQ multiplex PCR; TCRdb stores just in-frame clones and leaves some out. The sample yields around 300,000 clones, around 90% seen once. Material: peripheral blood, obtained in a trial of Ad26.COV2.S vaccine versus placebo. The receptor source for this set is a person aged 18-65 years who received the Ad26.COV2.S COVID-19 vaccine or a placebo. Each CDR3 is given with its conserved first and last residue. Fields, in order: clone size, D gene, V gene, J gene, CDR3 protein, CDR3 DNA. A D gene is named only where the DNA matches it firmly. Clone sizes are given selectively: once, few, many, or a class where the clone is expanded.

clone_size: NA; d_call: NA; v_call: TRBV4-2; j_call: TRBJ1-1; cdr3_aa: CASSQAVTMNTEAFF; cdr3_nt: TGTGCCAGCAGCCAGGCCGTGACCATGAACACTGAAGCTTTCTTT
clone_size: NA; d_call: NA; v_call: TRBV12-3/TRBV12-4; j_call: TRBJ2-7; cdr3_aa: CASSVGSSWEQYF; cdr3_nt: TGTGCCAGCAGTGTCGGTTCTAGCTGGGAGCAGTACTTC
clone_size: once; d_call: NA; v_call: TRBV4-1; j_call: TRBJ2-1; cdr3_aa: CASSQIITHEQFF; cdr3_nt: TGCGCCAGCAGCCAAATTATAACGCATGAGCAGTTCTTC
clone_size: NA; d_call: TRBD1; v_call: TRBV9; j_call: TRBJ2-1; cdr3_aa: CASSVEDRTGQFF; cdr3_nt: TGTGCCAGCAGCGTAGAAGACAGGACAGGGCAGTTCTTC
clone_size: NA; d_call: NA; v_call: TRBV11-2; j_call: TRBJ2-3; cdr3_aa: CASSLDPGTTDTQYF; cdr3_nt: TGTGCCAGCAGCTTAGACCCGGGGACGACAGATACGCAGTATTTT
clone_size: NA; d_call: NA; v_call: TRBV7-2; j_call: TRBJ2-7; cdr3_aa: CASSLRVRYLGHEQYF; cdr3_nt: TGTGCCAGCAGCTTAAGAGTCCGGTATTTGGGGCACGAGCAGTACTTC
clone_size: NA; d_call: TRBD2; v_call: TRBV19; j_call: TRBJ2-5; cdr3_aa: CASSTSAGLQETQYF; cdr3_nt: TGTGCCAGTAGTACGTCAGCGGGGCTCCAAGAGACCCAGTACTTC
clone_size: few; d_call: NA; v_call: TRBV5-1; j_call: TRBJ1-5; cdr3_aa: CASSLGQEGQPQHF; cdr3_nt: TGCGCCAGCAGCTTGGGACAGGAGGGTCAGCCCCAGCATTTT
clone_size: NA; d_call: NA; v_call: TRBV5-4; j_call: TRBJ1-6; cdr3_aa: CASSLGPAGAPLHF; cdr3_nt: TGTGCCAGCAGCCTGGGACCGGCGGGTGCACCCCTCCACTTT
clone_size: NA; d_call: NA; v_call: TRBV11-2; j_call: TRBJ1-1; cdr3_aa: CASSLGIGGNTEAFF; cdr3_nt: TGTGCCAGCAGCTTAGGTATAGGAGGGAACACTGAAGCTTTCTTT
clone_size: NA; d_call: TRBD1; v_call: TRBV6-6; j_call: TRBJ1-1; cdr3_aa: CASRTHRGQGTEAFF; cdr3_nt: TGTGCCAGCAGAACTCACAGGGGGCAAGGCACTGAAGCTTTCTTT
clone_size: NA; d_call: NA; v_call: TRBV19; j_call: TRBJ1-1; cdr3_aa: CASSITPVSSTEAFF; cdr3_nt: TGTGCCAGTAGTATTACTCCGGTATCGAGCACTGAAGCTTTCTTT
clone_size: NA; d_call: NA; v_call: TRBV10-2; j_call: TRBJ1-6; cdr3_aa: CASTDGPALHF; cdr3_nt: TGCGCCAGCACAGATGGTCCGGCCCTCCACTTT
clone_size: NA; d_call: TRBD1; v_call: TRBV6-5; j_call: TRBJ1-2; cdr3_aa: CASSYSTGGPYGYTF; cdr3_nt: TGTGCCAGCAGTTACTCGACAGGGGGCCCGTATGGCTACACCTTC
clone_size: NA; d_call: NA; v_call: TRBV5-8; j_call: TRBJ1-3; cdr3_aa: CASSAYRGSSGNTIYF; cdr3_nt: TGTGCCAGCAGCGCGTATAGGGGTAGCTCTGGAAACACCATATATTTT
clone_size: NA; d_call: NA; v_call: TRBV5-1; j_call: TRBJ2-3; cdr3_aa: CASSLESDTQYF; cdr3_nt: TGCGCCAGCAGCTTGGAGTCAGATACGCAGTATTTT
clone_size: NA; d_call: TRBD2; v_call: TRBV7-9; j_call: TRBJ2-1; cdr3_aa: CAGGVAGGYYNEQFF; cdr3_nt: TGTGCCGGTGGAGTAGCGGGAGGCTATTACAATGAGCAGTTCTTC
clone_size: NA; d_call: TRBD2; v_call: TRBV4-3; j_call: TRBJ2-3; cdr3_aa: CASSPEVLAGPDTQYF; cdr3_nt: TGCGCCAGCAGCCCCGAGGTCCTAGCGGGCCCAGATACGCAGTATTTT
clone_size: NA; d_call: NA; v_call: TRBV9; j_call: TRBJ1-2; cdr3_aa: CASTNGYGYTF; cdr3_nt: TGTGCCAGCACGAACGGTTATGGCTACACCTTC
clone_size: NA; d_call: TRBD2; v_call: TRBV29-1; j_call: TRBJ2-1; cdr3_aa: CSVDGLAGASSYNEQFF; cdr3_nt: TGCAGCGTTGATGGACTAGCGGGGGCAAGCTCCTACAATGAGCAGTTCTTC
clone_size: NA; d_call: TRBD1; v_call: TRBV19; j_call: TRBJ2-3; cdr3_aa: CASSLDRGTDTQYF; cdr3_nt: TGTGCCAGTAGTCTAGACAGGGGGACGGATACGCAGTATTTT
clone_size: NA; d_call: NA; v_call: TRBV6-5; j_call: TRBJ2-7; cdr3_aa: CASSYSIFGGAYEQYF; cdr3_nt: TGTGCCAGCAGTTACTCGATTTTTGGAGGGGCTTACGAGCAGTACTTC
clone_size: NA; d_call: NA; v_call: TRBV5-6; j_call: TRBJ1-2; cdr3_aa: CASSLYDRHYGYTF; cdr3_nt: TGTGCCAGCAGCTTATATGACCGACACTATGGCTACACCTTC
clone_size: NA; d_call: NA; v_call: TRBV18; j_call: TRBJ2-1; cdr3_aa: CASSLPGVRNYNEQFF; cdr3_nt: TGTGCCAGCTCACTGCCGGGGGTTCGTAACTACAATGAGCAGTTCTTC
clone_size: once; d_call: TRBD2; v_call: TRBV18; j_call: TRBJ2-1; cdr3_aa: CASSPLGLAGGNEQFF; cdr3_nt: TGTGCCAGCTCACCCTTGGGACTAGCGGGAGGGAATGAGCAGTTCTTC
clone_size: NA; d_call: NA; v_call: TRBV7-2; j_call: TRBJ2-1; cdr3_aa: CASSLRDPPWDEQFF; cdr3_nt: TGTGCCAGCAGCTTAAGGGACCCCCCGTGGGATGAGCAGTTCTTC
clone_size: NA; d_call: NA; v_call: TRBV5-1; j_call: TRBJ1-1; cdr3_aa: CASSLGLGTEAFF; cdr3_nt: TGCGCCAGCAGCTTGGGTCTGGGCACTGAAGCTTTCTTT
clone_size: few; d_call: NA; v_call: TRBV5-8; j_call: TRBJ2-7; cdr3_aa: CASSYRGGGSYEQYF; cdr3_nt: TGTGCCAGCAGCTACAGGGGAGGGGGGTCCTACGAGCAGTACTTC
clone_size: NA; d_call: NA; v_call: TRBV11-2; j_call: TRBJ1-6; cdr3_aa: CASSFLYSPLHF; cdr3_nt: TGTGCCAGCAGCTTCCTTTATTCACCCCTCCACTTT
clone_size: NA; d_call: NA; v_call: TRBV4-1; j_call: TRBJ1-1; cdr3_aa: CASSQVWGTGASAFF; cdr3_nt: TGCGCCAGCAGCCAAGTCTGGGGGACTGGGGCTTCGGCTTTCTTT
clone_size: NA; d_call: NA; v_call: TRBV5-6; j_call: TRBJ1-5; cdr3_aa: CASSIERGNLLQPQHF; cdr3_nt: TGTGCCAGCAGCATAGAACGAGGTAACTTATTGCAGCCCCAGCATTTT
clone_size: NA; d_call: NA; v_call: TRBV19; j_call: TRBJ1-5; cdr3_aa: CASSIREQPQHF; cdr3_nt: TGTGCCAGTAGTATTAGAGAGCAGCCCCAGCATTTT